The rows below give T cell receptor beta chains drawn from one sample of a study of shared clonotypes between healthy human individuals. Assay used: immunoSEQ multiplex PCR; TCRdb lists only in-frame clones, some missing. The repertoire consists of roughly 2.1 million clones, with more than 85% occurring once and the leading ten covering about 1.5%. The sample taken for sequencing was naive CD8+ T cells from PBMCs. Receptors originate from a man aged 18 to 30 in good health. Some clones in this sample may be carry-over from other donors' samples. The CDR3 runs from the conserved cysteine through the conserved F or W. A D gene is named only where the DNA matches it firmly. Expanded clones are given a class, and other clones once, few, many or no size at all.

J	V	D	size	CDR3	DNA
TRBJ1-2	TRBV9	NA	NA	CASSVAGRWGGSGYGYTF	TGTGCCAGCAGCGTAGCCGGCAGGTGGGGGGGCAGCGGCTATGGCTACACCTTC
TRBJ1-2	TRBV28	TRBD1	once	CASSDPGTGDGYTF	TGTGCCAGCAGTGATCCCGGGACAGGGGACGGCTACACCTTC
TRBJ2-1	TRBV9	NA	NA	CASSLPGPAGAQFF	TGTGCCAGCAGTCTACCTGGTCCCGCGGGGGCGCAGTTCTTC
TRBJ2-2	TRBV11-2	NA	NA	CASSPRGRSAGELFF	TGTGCCAGCAGCCCGCGGGGGCGCAGCGCCGGGGAGCTGTTTTTT
TRBJ1-1	TRBV7-9	NA	NA	CASSLMREGTEAFF	TGTGCCAGCAGCTTAATGAGGGAAGGTACTGAAGCTTTCTTT
TRBJ1-1	TRBV7-6	NA	NA	CASKQGTEAFF	TGTGCCAGCAAACAGGGCACTGAAGCTTTCTTT
TRBJ2-1	TRBV29-1	TRBD2	once	CSAPLAGGYNEQFF	TGCAGCGCCCCCCTAGCGGGAGGCTACAATGAGCAGTTCTTC
TRBJ2-7	TRBV7-9	NA	NA	CASSYTPYEQYF	TGTGCCAGCAGTTATACCCCCTACGAGCAGTACTTC
TRBJ1-2	TRBV11-2	TRBD1	NA	CASSLEPSGATGQYYGYTF	TGTGCCAGCAGCTTAGAACCATCGGGCGCGACAGGGCAATACTATGGCTACACCTTC
TRBJ2-1	TRBV7-9	NA	once	CASSLGRDRYNEQFF	TGTGCCAGCAGCTTAGGACGCGACAGATACAATGAGCAGTTCTTC
TRBJ2-7	TRBV27	NA	NA	CASTLSSEGMAFDEQYF	TGTGCCAGCACCCTAAGTTCGGAGGGGATGGCTTTCGACGAGCAGTACTTC
TRBJ2-3	TRBV9	NA	NA	CASKDDGEADTQYF	TGTGCCAGCAAGGACGACGGGGAAGCGGATACGCAGTATTTT
TRBJ2-6	TRBV7-8	TRBD1	NA	CATRTGTEGSGANVLTF	TGTGCCACAAGAACCGGGACAGAAGGCTCTGGGGCCAACGTCCTGACTTTC
TRBJ1-4	TRBV6-1	NA	once	CASSEPGEGEKLFF	TGTGCCAGCAGTGAACCGGGGGAGGGGGAAAAACTGTTTTTT
TRBJ1-1	TRBV9	TRBD1	NA	CASSFGTGILNTEAFF	TGTGCCAGCAGCTTCGGGACAGGGATCCTGAACACTGAAGCTTTCTTT
TRBJ2-7	TRBV27	TRBD1	NA	CASSIQGARLIYEQYF	TGTGCCAGCAGTATTCAGGGGGCTAGATTGATCTACGAGCAGTACTTC
TRBJ2-7	TRBV5-5	NA	NA	CASSLDFYEQYF	TGTGCCAGCAGCTTGGACTTCTACGAGCAGTACTTC
TRBJ2-5	TRBV29-1	TRBD2	NA	CSVNRLGGGTLQETQYF	TGCAGCGTTAACCGACTCGGGGGGGGGACCCTACAAGAGACCCAGTACTTC
TRBJ1-5	TRBV7-3	NA	NA	CASSLPPGRLCNQPQHF	TGTGCCAGCAGCTTACCCCCTGGACGGTTATGCAATCAGCCCCAGCATTTT
TRBJ2-3	TRBV9	NA	NA	CASSVKGVTDTQYF	TGTGCCAGCAGCGTAAAAGGGGTCACAGATACGCAGTATTTT
TRBJ2-7	TRBV7-2	TRBD2	once	CASSPTGTSGYEQYF	TGTGCCAGCAGTCCCACCGGGACTAGCGGGTACGAGCAGTACTTC
TRBJ2-1	TRBV7-3	TRBD2	NA	CASSPRGGPGEQFF	TGTGCCAGCAGCCCACGGGGGGGTCCCGGGGAGCAGTTCTTC
TRBJ1-1	TRBV11-2	NA	NA	CASSQGSNTEAFF	TGTGCCAGCAGCCAGGGCTCGAACACTGAAGCTTTCTTT
TRBJ2-3	TRBV7-9	NA	NA	CASSTSPGTYTDTQYF	TGTGCCAGCAGCACGAGCCCGGGGACGTACACAGATACGCAGTATTTT
TRBJ1-4	TRBV30	NA	NA	CAWSRGEDILGEKLFF	TGTGCCTGGAGCCGCGGGGAAGACATCCTAGGGGAAAAACTGTTTTTT
TRBJ1-5	TRBV5-1	NA	NA	CASSPTGGGNQPQHF	TGCGCCAGCAGCCCGACCGGGGGGGGCAATCAGCCCCAGCATTTT
TRBJ1-2	TRBV28	NA	NA	CASSFLNRLLPNYGYTF	TGTGCCAGCAGTTTTCTTAACAGGCTCCTACCTAACTATGGCTACACCTTC
TRBJ2-7	TRBV4-1	NA	NA	CASSQEGRFYEQYF	TGCGCCAGCAGCCAAGAGGGGCGGTTCTACGAGCAGTACTTC
TRBJ2-3	TRBV25-1	NA	NA	CASSVADTQYF	TGTGCCAGCAGTGTTGCAGATACGCAGTATTTT
TRBJ1-5	TRBV27	TRBD1	NA	CASSLFSGGGQPQHF	TGTGCCAGCAGTTTATTTTCAGGGGGCGGTCAGCCCCAGCATTTT
TRBJ1-5	TRBV2	NA	NA	CASSERRQQDQPQHF	TGTGCCAGCAGTGAACGAAGGCAGCAGGATCAGCCCCAGCATTTT
TRBJ1-3	TRBV9	NA	NA	CASSVGSSGNTIYF	TGTGCCAGCAGCGTTGGGTCCTCTGGAAACACCATATATTTT
TRBJ1-5	TRBV4-1	NA	NA	CASSQDGYQPQHF	TGCGCCAGCAGCCAGGACGGATATCAGCCCCAGCATTTT
TRBJ2-3	TRBV10-2	NA	NA	CASSGSVGVADTQYF	TGCGCCAGCAGCGGTTCGGTGGGTGTAGCAGATACGCAGTATTTT
TRBJ2-2	TRBV4-3	NA	NA	CASSGDGDGTGELFF	TGCGCCAGCAGCGGGGACGGGGACGGGACCGGGGAGCTGTTTTTT
TRBJ2-1	TRBV5-1	TRBD2	NA	CASSPRTSGMVNEQFF	TGCGCCAGCAGCCCGAGGACTAGCGGAATGGTGAATGAGCAGTTCTTC
TRBJ2-1	TRBV4-2	NA	once	CASSPRTASSYNEQFF	TGTGCCAGCAGCCCTAGGACCGCCTCGTCCTACAATGAGCAGTTCTTC
TRBJ1-1	TRBV7-9	NA	NA	CASSPPGTAGTEAFF	TGTGCCAGCAGCCCTCCGGGGACGGCAGGCACTGAAGCTTTCTTT
TRBJ2-1	TRBV15	NA	NA	CATSRDLGGPSYNEQFF	TGTGCCACCAGCAGAGATCTCGGGGGGCCGTCCTACAATGAGCAGTTCTTC
TRBJ2-7	TRBV4-1	NA	NA	CASSQGPSAVFYEQYF	TGCGCCAGCAGCCAAGGACCTTCCGCTGTCTTCTACGAGCAGTACTTC
TRBJ1-1	TRBV7-9	NA	NA	CASSPEIRNTEAFF	TGTGCCAGCAGCCCGGAGATAAGGAACACTGAAGCTTTCTTT
TRBJ2-7	TRBV28	NA	NA	CASSFLAEQAYEQYF	TGTGCCAGCAGTTTCCTTGCGGAACAAGCCTACGAGCAGTACTTC
TRBJ2-5	TRBV11-1	NA	once	CASSLTPRGETQYF	TGTGCCAGCAGCTTAACCCCTAGAGGAGAGACCCAGTACTTC
TRBJ2-1	TRBV4-1	TRBD1	NA	CASSQEDRESDEQFF	TGCGCCAGCAGCCAAGAGGACAGGGAGAGCGATGAGCAGTTCTTC
TRBJ2-1	TRBV11-2	TRBD2	NA	CASSLEVLVSGRADNEQFF	TGTGCCAGCAGCTTAGAGGTCCTGGTTTCCGGGAGGGCCGACAATGAGCAGTTCTTC
TRBJ1-5	TRBV27	TRBD1	NA	CASSLWWTGVGNQPQHF	TGTGCCAGCAGTTTATGGTGGACAGGAGTGGGCAATCAGCCCCAGCATTTT
TRBJ2-7	TRBV6-1	NA	NA	CATKQGEQYF	TGTGCCACCAAGCAGGGCGAGCAGTACTTC
TRBJ2-7	TRBV5-6	NA	NA	CASSLGRTTYYEQYF	TGTGCCAGCAGCTTGGGTCGGACTACCTACTACGAGCAGTACTTC
TRBJ2-1	TRBV5-1	TRBD2	NA	CASSMVGGASGRVYNEQFF	TGCGCCAGCAGCATGGTTGGGGGTGCTAGCGGGAGGGTGTACAATGAGCAGTTCTTC
TRBJ2-7	TRBV27	NA	NA	CASSLFFGGSGFSYEQYF	TGTGCCAGCAGTTTATTCTTTGGGGGGTCAGGGTTCTCCTACGAGCAGTACTTC
TRBJ1-1	TRBV4-1	TRBD1	NA	CASSQVGQGAKAFF	TGCGCCAGCAGCCAGGTAGGACAGGGGGCGAAAGCTTTCTTT